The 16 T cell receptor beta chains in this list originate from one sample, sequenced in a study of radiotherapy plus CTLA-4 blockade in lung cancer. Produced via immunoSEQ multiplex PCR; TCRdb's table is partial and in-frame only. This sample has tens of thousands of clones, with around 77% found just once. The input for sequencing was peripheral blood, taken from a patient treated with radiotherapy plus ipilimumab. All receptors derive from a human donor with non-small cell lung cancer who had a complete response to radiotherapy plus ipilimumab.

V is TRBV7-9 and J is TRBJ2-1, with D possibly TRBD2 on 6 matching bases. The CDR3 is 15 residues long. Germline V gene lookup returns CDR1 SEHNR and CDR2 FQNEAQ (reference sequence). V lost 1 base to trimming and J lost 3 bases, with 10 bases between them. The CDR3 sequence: CASSLVLAIYNEQFF. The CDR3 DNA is TGTGCCAGCAGCTTAGTCCTAGCGATCTACAATGAGCAGTTCTTC. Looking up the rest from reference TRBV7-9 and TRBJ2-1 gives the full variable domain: DTGVSQNPRHKITKRGQNVTFRCDPISEHNRLYWYRQTLGQGPEFLTYFQNEAQLEKSRLLSDRFSAERPKGSFSTLEIQRTEQGDSAMYLCASSLVLAIYNEQFFGPGTRLTVL.

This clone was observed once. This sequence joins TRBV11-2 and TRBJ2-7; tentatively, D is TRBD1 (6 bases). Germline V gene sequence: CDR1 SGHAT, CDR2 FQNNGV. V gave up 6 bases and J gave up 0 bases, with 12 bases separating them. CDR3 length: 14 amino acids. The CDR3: CASRPDRISYEQYF. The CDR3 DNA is TGTGCCAGCAGACCCGACAGGATCTCCTACGAGCAGTACTTC.

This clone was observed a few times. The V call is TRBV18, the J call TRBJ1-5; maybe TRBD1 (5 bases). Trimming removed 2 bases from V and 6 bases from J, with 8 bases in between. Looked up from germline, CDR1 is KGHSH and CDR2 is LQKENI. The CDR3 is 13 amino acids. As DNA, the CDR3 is TGTGCCAGCTCACCATCTGGGGCTCAGCCCCAGCATTTT. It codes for CASSPSGAQPQHF.

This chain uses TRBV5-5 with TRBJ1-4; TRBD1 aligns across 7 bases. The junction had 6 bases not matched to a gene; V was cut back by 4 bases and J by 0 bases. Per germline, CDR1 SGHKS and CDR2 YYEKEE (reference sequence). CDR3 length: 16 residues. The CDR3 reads CASSHTGTATNEKLFF. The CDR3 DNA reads TGTGCCAGCAGCCATACGGGGACAGCAACTAATGAAAAACTGTTTTTT.

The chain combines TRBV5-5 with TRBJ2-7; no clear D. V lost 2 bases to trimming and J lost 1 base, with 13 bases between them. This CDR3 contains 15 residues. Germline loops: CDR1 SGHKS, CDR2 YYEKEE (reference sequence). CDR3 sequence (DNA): TGTGCCAGCAGCTTAGGCCTGGGCGTATCCTACGAGCAGTACTTC. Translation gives CASSLGLGVSYEQYF.

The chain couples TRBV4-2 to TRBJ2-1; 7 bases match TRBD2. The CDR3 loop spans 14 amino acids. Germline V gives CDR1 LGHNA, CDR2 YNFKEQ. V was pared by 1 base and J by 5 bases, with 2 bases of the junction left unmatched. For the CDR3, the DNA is TGTGCCAGCAGCCAAGCCCTAGCGGACAATGAGCAGTTCTTC. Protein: CASSQALADNEQFF.

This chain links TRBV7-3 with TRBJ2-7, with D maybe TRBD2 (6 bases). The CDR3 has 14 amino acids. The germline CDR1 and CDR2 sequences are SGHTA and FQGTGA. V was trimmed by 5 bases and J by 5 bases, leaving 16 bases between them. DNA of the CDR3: TGTGCCAGCAGCCCAGGGACTTCTGAACACGAGCAGTACTTC. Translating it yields CASSPGTSEHEQYF. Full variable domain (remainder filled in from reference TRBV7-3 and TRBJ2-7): GAGVSQTPSNKVTEKGKYVELRCDPISGHTALYWYRQSLGQGPEFLIYFQGTGAADDSGLPNDRFFAVRPEGSVSTLKIQRTERGDSAVYLCASSPGTSEHEQYFGPGTRLTVT.

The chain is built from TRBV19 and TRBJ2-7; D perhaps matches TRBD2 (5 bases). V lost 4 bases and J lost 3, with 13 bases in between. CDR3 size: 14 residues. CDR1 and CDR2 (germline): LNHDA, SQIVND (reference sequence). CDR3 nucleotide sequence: TGTGCCAGTAGTAAGACGGGGAATCACTACGAGCAGTACTTC. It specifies CASSKTGNHYEQYF.

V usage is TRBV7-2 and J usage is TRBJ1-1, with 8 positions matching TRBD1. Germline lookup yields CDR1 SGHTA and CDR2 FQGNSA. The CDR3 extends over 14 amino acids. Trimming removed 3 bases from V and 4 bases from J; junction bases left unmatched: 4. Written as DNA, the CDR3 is TGTGCCAGCAGCTTTAACAGGGGGGGCACTGAAGCTTTCTTT. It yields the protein CASSFNRGGTEAFF.

CDR3 amino acids: CASSRGTNEQFF. DNA for the CDR3: TGTGCCAGCAGCCGAGGGACTAATGAGCAGTTCTTC. V and J are TRBV5-4 and TRBJ2-1; tentatively, D is TRBD2 (6 bases). This CDR3 is 12 amino acids long. The V and J ends lost 4 bases and 7 bases respectively, with 9 bases between them. Germline CDR1 and CDR2: SGHNT and YYREEE (reference sequence).

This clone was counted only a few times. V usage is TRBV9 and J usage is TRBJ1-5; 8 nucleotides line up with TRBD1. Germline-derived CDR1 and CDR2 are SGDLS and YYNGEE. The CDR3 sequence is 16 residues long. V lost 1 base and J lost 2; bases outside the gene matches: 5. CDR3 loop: CASSVQGAHGNQPQHF. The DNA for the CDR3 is TGTGCCAGCAGCGTACAGGGGGCTCATGGCAATCAGCCCCAGCATTTT.

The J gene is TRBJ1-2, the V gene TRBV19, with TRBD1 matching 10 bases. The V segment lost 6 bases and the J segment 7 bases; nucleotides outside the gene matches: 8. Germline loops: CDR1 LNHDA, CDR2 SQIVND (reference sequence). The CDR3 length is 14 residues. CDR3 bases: TGTGCCAGTAGACCTTGGACAGGGGGTCGTGGCTACACCTTC. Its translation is CASRPWTGGRGYTF.

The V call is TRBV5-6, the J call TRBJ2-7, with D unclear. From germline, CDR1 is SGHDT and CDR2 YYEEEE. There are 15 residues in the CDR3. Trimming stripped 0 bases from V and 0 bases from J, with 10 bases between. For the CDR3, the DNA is TGTGCCAGCAGCTTGGGTTCTCTAGTCTCCTACGAGCAGTACTTC. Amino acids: CASSLGSLVSYEQYF.

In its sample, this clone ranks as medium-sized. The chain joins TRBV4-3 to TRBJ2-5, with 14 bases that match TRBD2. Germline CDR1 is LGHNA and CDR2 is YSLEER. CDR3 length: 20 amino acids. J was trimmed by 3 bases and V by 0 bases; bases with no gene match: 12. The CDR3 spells CASSQDYGGLAGGREETQYF. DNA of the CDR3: TGCGCCAGCAGCCAAGACTACGGAGGACTAGCGGGGGGCCGGGAAGAGACCCAGTACTTC.

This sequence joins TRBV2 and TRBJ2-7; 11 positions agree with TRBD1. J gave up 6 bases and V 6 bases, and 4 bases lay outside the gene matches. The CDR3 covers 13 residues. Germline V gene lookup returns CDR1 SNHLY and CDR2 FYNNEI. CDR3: CASRRDRGGEQYF. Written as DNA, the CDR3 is TGTGCCAGCAGGAGGGACAGGGGGGGCGAGCAGTACTTC.

This chain's CDR3 is CASSLLVAANTGELFF. CDR3 DNA sequence: TGCGCCAGCAGTCTTTTGGTAGCGGCGAACACCGGGGAGCTGTTTTTT. This rearrangement joins TRBV4-1 to TRBJ2-2, with a possible D match to TRBD2 (6 bases). This CDR3 spans 16 amino acids. Germline assignment: CDR1 MGHRA and CDR2 YSYEKL. V lost 6 bases to trimming and J lost 0 bases, with 14 bases between them.